Each of the 9 T cell receptor beta chains below was sequenced from the same sample in a study of beta chain features in type 1 diabetes. Reverse transcription of all isolated RNA meant that expressed TCRB transcripts were sequenced. Clones were sequenced by immunoSEQ multiplex PCR, and TCRdb holds only the in-frame ones, with some missing. The sample includes hundreds of thousands of clones, 17% seen only once; the top ten take about 0.02%. The sequenced sample was naive CD4+ T cells from blood. The receptor source for this set is a woman between 18 and 29 years old in good health.

The rearrangement links TRBV28 to TRBJ1-2; D is unclear. Germline CDR1 and CDR2: MDHEN and SYDVKM. Trimming shortened V by 7 bases and J by 3 bases, and 15 bases separated the two germline ends. The CDR3 has 14 amino acids. CDR3 DNA: TGTGCCAGCACCCTCAGTTCGGGCTACTATGGCTACACCTTC. Its protein product is CASTLSSGYYGYTF.

The chain links TRBV7-9 to TRBJ2-7; a weak D match, TRBD1 (6 bases). V was shortened by 4 bases and J by 7 bases, with 14 bases between the two germline ends. Germline values: CDR1 SEHNR, CDR2 FQNEAQ (reference sequence). The CDR3 is 13 amino acids. The CDR3 DNA reads TGTGCCAGCAGCTCCCTACAGGGTGGAGAGCAGTACTTC. Translated, it gives CASSSLQGGEQYF.

The rearrangement uses TRBV11-2 and TRBJ2-1; the match to TRBD2 covers 16 bases. Germline CDR1 and CDR2: SGHAT and FQNNGV. The V segment lost 4 bases and the J segment 9 bases; nucleotides outside the gene matches: 3. The CDR3 has 15 amino acids. In DNA, the CDR3 is TGTGCCAGCAGCTGGGGACTAGCGGGAGGGTCTGAGCAGTTCTTC. Translated, it gives CASSWGLAGGSEQFF.

This clone was observed a handful of times. The chain carries TRBV7-2 and TRBJ2-2; D unclear. The CDR3 loop spans 16 amino acids. The germline V and J ends were trimmed by 0 bases and 1 base, with 9 bases remaining between them. The V gene's germline CDR1 is SGHTA and CDR2 FQGNSA. CDR3 sequence reads: CASSLAATLNTGELFF. The CDR3 DNA reads TGTGCCAGCAGCTTAGCGGCCACACTGAACACCGGGGAGCTGTTTTTT.

A few counts support this clone. The chain carries TRBV7-9 and TRBJ1-5; TRBD1 agrees at 7 bases. The V gene end was trimmed by 11 bases and the J gene end by 1 base; junction bases not matched to a gene: 14. Germline V gene lookup returns CDR1 SEHNR and CDR2 FQNEAQ (reference sequence). The CDR3 runs 16 residues. This chain's CDR3 is CAGRRGRVRSNQPQHF. The CDR3 DNA is TGTGCCGGTCGGAGGGGGCGCGTCCGGAGCAATCAGCCCCAGCATTTT.

The chain joins TRBV2 to TRBJ2-3, with D perhaps TRBD2 (6 bases). CDR3 size: 13 residues. The germline V and J ends were trimmed by 4 bases and 6 bases, with 11 bases remaining between them. The germline gives CDR1 SNHLY, CDR2 FYNNEI. CDR3 region: CASSVSGRDTQYF. The CDR3 bases are TGTGCCAGCAGTGTGAGCGGGCGTGATACGCAGTATTTT.

The CDR3 loop reads CASSVSLPESSYNEQFF. The CDR3 DNA reads as TGTGCCAGCAGCGTATCCCTCCCGGAGAGCTCCTACAATGAGCAGTTCTTC. V gene TRBV9 combines with J gene TRBJ2-1, with D hard to call. Germline V CDR1 and CDR2: SGDLS, YYNGEE. The CDR3 has 17 amino acids. V lost 1 base and J 0 bases, leaving 14 bases between the germline ends.

V gene TRBV7-2 combines with J gene TRBJ1-2; 7 positions agree with TRBD1. V lost 1 base and J lost 4; bases outside the gene matches: 12. CDR1 and CDR2 (germline): SGHTA, FQGNSA. The CDR3 runs to 17 residues. CDR3 coding DNA: TGTGCCAGCAGCTTAGGCGGGACAGTCCGGGGCGGCTATGGCTACACCTTC. Residues: CASSLGGTVRGGYGYTF.

This clone was found a few times. V and J are TRBV28 and TRBJ2-2; 7 bases are a match to TRBD1. The CDR3 sequence is 13 residues long. Trimming removed 9 bases from V and 1 base from J; junction bases left unmatched: 2. CDR1 is MDHEN, CDR2 SYDVKM, per germline. CDR3: CARRTGNTGELFF. The CDR3 DNA follows: TGTGCCAGACGGACAGGGAACACCGGGGAGCTGTTTTTT.